Following are 14 T cell receptor beta chains from one sample sequenced in a study of T cell responses to AZD1222 COVID-19 vaccine. Sequenced by immunoSEQ multiplex PCR; TCRdb stores in-frame clones only, minus some. The sample lists roughly 90,000 clones, 80% to 90% occurring once. The sample in question was peripheral blood, obtained 28 days after the second AZD1222 dose. The receptors were gathered from an adult who received the AZD1222 COVID-19 vaccine.

The CDR3 sequence: CASSLDRGSNTGELFF. In DNA, the CDR3 is TGCGCCAGCAGCTTGGATAGGGGTTCGAACACCGGGGAGCTGTTTTTT. This rearrangement joins TRBV5-1 to TRBJ2-2; D may be TRBD1 (5 bases). This CDR3 has 16 amino acids. V was trimmed by 0 bases and J by 0 bases, leaving 9 bases between them. The germline CDR1 and CDR2 sequences are SGHRS and YFSETQ.

This clone appeared once. The chain employs TRBV29-1 and TRBJ2-7; 8 nucleotides align to TRBD2. Trimming removed 5 bases from V and 1 base from J; junction bases left unmatched: 10. Germline CDR1 SQVTM, CDR2 ANQGSEA. This CDR3 region has 15 residues. This chain's CDR3 is CSVQLTSDRSYEQYF. The CDR3 bases are TGCAGCGTTCAACTGACTAGCGATCGATCCTACGAGCAGTACTTC.

This clone was seen just once. CDR3 in DNA: TGTGCCAGTAGGGCAGAGTCGAATGGCAATCAGCCCCAGCATTTT. Translation gives CASRAESNGNQPQHF. The rearrangement links TRBV19 to TRBJ1-5; D call uncertain. This CDR3 contains 15 residues. From germline, CDR1 is LNHDA and CDR2 SQIVND (reference sequence). V was pared by 6 bases and J by 2 bases, with 14 bases between.

CDR3 sequence: CASSSSTVSYEQYF. The CDR3 DNA sequence: TGTGCCAGCAGCTCCAGCACAGTCTCCTACGAGCAGTACTTC. This chain uses TRBV9 with TRBJ2-7; no clear D gene. The CDR3 is 14 residues long. V shed 4 bases and J shed 0 bases, with 11 bases lying between them. Germline CDR1 and CDR2: SGDLS and YYNGEE.

This chain uses TRBV7-9 with TRBJ2-1; TRBD1 matches at 7 bases. The CDR3 has 13 amino acids. The ends lost 0 bases at V and 9 bases at J; junction bases unmatched: 2. Per the germline V gene, CDR1 is SEHNR and CDR2 is FQNEAQ (reference sequence). The CDR3 coding sequence is TGTGCCAGCAGCTTAGCTCCAGGGGGTGAGCAGTTCTTC. Amino acid sequence: CASSLAPGGEQFF.

This clone appeared a single time. The chain is built from TRBV29-1 and TRBJ1-1, with a possible D match to TRBD1 (6 bases). The CDR3 is 14 residues long. Germline V gene lookup returns CDR1 SQVTM and CDR2 ANQGSEA. V gave up 3 bases and J gave up 3 bases, with 14 bases separating them. CDR3 sequence reads: CSVDVGGHHTEAFF. The CDR3 region has the DNA TGCAGCGTTGACGTCGGGGGCCATCACACTGAAGCTTTCTTT.

The chain links TRBV19 to TRBJ2-1; TRBD2 agrees at 9 bases. Trimming at V came to 0 bases and at J to 8 bases, leaving 14 bases not matched to a gene. The CDR3 contains 18 residues. The germline V gene encodes CDR1 LNHDA and CDR2 SQIVND (reference sequence). The CDR3 reads CASSIDPPASGAQDEQFF. CDR3 in DNA: TGTGCCAGTAGTATAGATCCCCCGGCTAGCGGGGCCCAAGATGAGCAGTTCTTC.

This chain links TRBV5-1 with TRBJ2-7, with D perhaps assigned TRBD1 or TRBD2 (5 bases each). The CDR3 runs 12 residues. V lost 4 bases to trimming and J lost 1 base, with 6 bases between them. CDR1 and CDR2 from the germline V gene are SGHRS and YFSETQ. The CDR3 region has the DNA TGCGCCAGCAGCGAGGGGTCCTACGAGCAGTACTTC. Its protein is CASSEGSYEQYF.

The chain uses TRBV29-1 and TRBJ1-4; D remains ambiguous. Per the germline V gene, CDR1 is SQVTM and CDR2 is ANQGSEA. The V gene lost 3 bases and the J gene lost 4 bases, with 9 bases spanning the gap. The CDR3 runs 13 residues. The CDR3, as DNA: TGCAGCGTTGAGGGGTGGGGTAATGAAAAACTGTTTTTT. Translating gives CSVEGWGNEKLFF. Together with reference TRBV29-1 and TRBJ1-4, the CDR3 gives the full variable domain: SAVISQKPSRDICQRGTSLTIQCQVDSQVTMMFWYRQQPGQSLTLIATANQGSEATYESGFVIDKFPISRPNLTFSTLTVSNMSPEDSSIYLCSVEGWGNEKLFFGSGTQLSVL.

V and J are TRBV6-5 and TRBJ1-2, with D maybe TRBD1 (5 bases). CDR1 and CDR2 from the germline V gene are MNHEY and SVGAGI. With 7 bases removed from V and 5 bases from J, the gap between germline ends came to 14 bases. CDR3 length: 13 residues. CDR3 loop: CASTPREGYGYTF. The CDR3 DNA sequence: TGTGCCAGCACCCCCCGGGAGGGGTATGGCTACACCTTC.

The V gene is TRBV9, the J gene TRBJ2-3, with D maybe TRBD2 (6 bases). This CDR3 has 20 amino acids. Trimming pared 0 bases from V and 2 bases from J, leaving 25 bases between. The germline V gene encodes CDR1 SGDLS and CDR2 YYNGEE. The CDR3, as DNA: TGTGCCAGCAGCGTAGGTGGGGCGGGACCCGGCCTTGAGGACACAGATACGCAGTATTTT. This translates into CASSVGGAGPGLEDTDTQYF.

The chain links TRBV25-1 to TRBJ1-5; the D is unclear. From germline, CDR1 is MGHDK and CDR2 SYGVNS. This CDR3 region has 13 residues. V was pared by 3 bases and J by 5 bases, with 8 bases between. CDR3 sequence reads: CASSDYWDQPQHF. Written as DNA, the CDR3 is TGTGCCAGCAGTGATTATTGGGATCAGCCCCAGCATTTT.

This rearrangement joins TRBV7-2 to TRBJ2-3; the match to TRBD2 covers 7 bases. V was clipped by 6 bases and J by 4 bases; unmatched bases: 7. CDR3 length: 14 residues. The germline V gene has CDR1 SGHTA and CDR2 FQGNSA. CDR3 sequence reads: CASRMGGGSDTQYF. The CDR3 DNA reads as TGTGCCAGCAGAATGGGCGGGGGATCAGATACGCAGTATTTT.

The CDR3 sequence is CASSLAGTGGDGYTF. CDR3 DNA sequence: TGTGCCAGCAGCTTAGCCGGGACAGGGGGCGATGGCTACACCTTC. The rearrangement uses TRBV7-2 and TRBJ1-2, with TRBD1 identical over 12 bases. J was trimmed by 6 bases and V by 0 bases; bases with no gene match: 2. The CDR3 loop spans 15 amino acids. Germline CDR1 and CDR2: SGHTA and FQGNSA.